This T cell receptor beta chain was documented in a study of cytomegalovirus exposure and HLA in healthy donors. Study at large: From about 179 million T cells, an earlier analysis saw roughly 110 million unique TCR beta sequences. Assignment to the Caucasian-associated ancestry cluster applied to approximately 80% of the roughly 400 genotyped donors.

PCR primers comprised 60 Vbeta and 13 Jbeta primers. Produced via immunoSEQ multiplex PCR; TCRdb's table is partial and in-frame only. The sample carries some 140,000 clones, just under 80% recorded once. As for the donors, each was a healthy bone marrow donor. Each donor was nominally healthy when sampled (though unrecorded immune exposures were likely). The material sequenced was PBMCs. The TCR sequence derives from a man aged 25-40 years in good health.

CDR3 loop: CASSTIQPEGRDEQFF. DNA for the CDR3: TGTGCCAGCAGTACAATCCAACCGGAGGGCCGGGATGAGCAGTTCTTC. This chain connects TRBV25-1 to TRBJ2-1; a weak D match, TRBD2 (6 bases). The length of the CDR3 is 16 residues. Germline V CDR1 and CDR2: MGHDK, SYGVNS. Trimming stripped 5 bases from V and 8 bases from J, with 22 bases between.